This record looks at one T cell receptor (beta chain) sequence and its context. The entry originates in a study of response to subunit inactivated influenza vaccine. Using its own MiXCR run on the RT-PCR reads, TCRdb lists one record per CDR3 protein. The table has some 540,000 distinct CDR3 sequences, under 25% seen once; the top ten hold 2.8%. Separately, the same data were catalogued under a study of T cells expressing NK-cell markers. From that report: TCR beta libraries carry UMIs added by 5'RACE template switching.

The TCR sequence derives from a man aged 45-65 years who received an inactivated influenza vaccine. Sequenced here: CD4+ T cells sorted from PBMCs, sampled 12 days after vaccination.

The CDR3 loop is CASSVFEVTTSVPFF. CDR3 nucleotide sequence: TGTGCCAGCAGTGTTTTCGAGGTGACGACTAGCGTTCCGTTCTTC. The rearrangement uses TRBV2 and TRBJ2-1; 8 nucleotides align to TRBD2. This CDR3 is 15 amino acids long. In germline, CDR1 is SNHLY, CDR2 FYNNEI. Trimming cost V 4 bases and J 15 bases; bases outside gene matches: 17.